Included here is one T cell receptor (beta chain) sequence, with context. This clonotype was observed at least ten times. Which antigen it targets is not known. No much larger clone exists at a distance of one base, and base qualities are not known. This was a case-control study nested in a cohort of healthcare workers in London, UK, who had nasopharyngeal swab PCR tests and blood samples taken every week. Healthcare workers were recruited between 23 and 31 March 2020, during the week of the UK lockdown, and were followed weekly for up to about 15 weeks. The data were obtained in a study of early T cells in non-severe SARS-CoV-2 infection (TCRdb year 2021). For the study in its entirety: Because TCR sequencing was done on bulk RNA from unsorted whole blood, the alpha and beta chains could not be paired.

Results and caveats for the whole study, not just this receptor: VDJdb matching was skewed toward anti-spike CD8 responses and likely underestimated virus-specific expansions by missing private and CD4 specificities.

The library relied on 5' RACE. The listed sequencing device is NextSeq 500. To correct for sequencing error and PCR bias, the TCR library protocol tagged individual cDNA molecules with unique molecular identifiers. Both TCR alpha and beta chains were sequenced, and tight co-correlation was observed between alpha and beta sequence abundances in each sample. The original methods were these. V gene, J gene and CDR3 annotation of TCR sequences was performed with Decombinator V4. TCRs were defined as expanded if a significant change between any two time points was detected under a Poisson model with p below 0.0001. TCR abundances were normalised to the total number of TCRs sequenced per sample and expressed as counts per million. MAIT TCRs were defined by TRAV1-2 paired with TRAJ12, TRAJ20 or TRAJ33, and iNKT TCRs by TRAV10 paired with TRAJ18. VDJdb, accessed 1 November 2021, was searched for CMV, EBV and SARS-CoV-2 annotated TCRs, with TCRs annotated for multiple antigens excluded. TCRdb reran the public reads through fastp at Q25 and MiXCR, keeping productive beta chains. Records with the same CDR3 protein are collapsed into one entry carrying the most frequent genes and DNA. These V and J calls derive from TCRdb rather than the authors' analysis. A total of some 60,000 distinct CDR3 sequences appear in this sample, around 10% of them only once. The top ten hold 15% to 20% of the sample.

The V end gives up 6 bases and the J end 7 bases, leaving 10 bases in the junction not matched to a gene. Spanning cysteine to phenylalanine, the CDR3 consists of 14 amino acids. Just CDR3 DNA is preserved here, 42 bases in frame from base 1. Reading the germline V gene gives CDR1 MDHEN and CDR2 SYDVKM. Sequenced: whole blood. The rearrangement combines TRBV28 with TRBJ2-3; TRBD2 lines up with 7 middle nucleotides. This clonotype was obtained from an adult who was a healthcare worker with PCR-confirmed SARS-CoV-2 infection or an uninfected control (not recorded which). The DNA sequence is TGTGCCAGCAGATTAGCGGGCCAAGCTAATACGCAGTATTTT. This is translated as CASRLAGQANTQYF.